This T cell receptor beta chain was sequenced for a study of blood T cell repertoires in COVID-19. About the study: Spain, Italy and the United States supplied samples that represented acute and convalescent COVID-19.

The table lists this clone with a count of one. CDR1 is SNHLY, CDR2 FYNNEI, per germline. V lost 4 bases, J lost 6 bases, and 11 bases lay in between. CDR3 length: 13 residues. Assay used: immunoSEQ multiplex PCR; TCRdb lists only in-frame clones, some missing. The sample holds about 170,000 clones, 84% seen once. Seattle-derived patients entered the study during active infection and were followed longitudinally. The chain is built from TRBV2 and TRBJ2-3; D not resolved. The receptor was derived from a woman aged 80 or over with COVID-19, enrolled during active disease. The sample was peripheral blood. In DNA, the CDR3 is TGTGCCAGCAGTGCGAATAGTTTGGATACGCAGTATTTT. This codes for CASSANSLDTQYF.